This T cell receptor beta chain was recorded in a study of T cells in Graves' hyperthyroidism and ophthalmopathy. As to this clonotype: The antigen is not known.

Authors of the study amplified TCR beta CDR3 regions from RNA transcripts. TCR CDR3 regions were first amplified by RT-PCR with HTBI primers. Using its own MiXCR run on the multiplex PCR reads, TCRdb lists one record per CDR3 protein. The sample lists hundreds of thousands of distinct CDR3 sequences; more than 45% were seen once. Stable hyperthyroidism: no ophthalmopathy progression over 18 months of follow-up. Criteria for exclusion of patients were uncontrolled infection, other autoimmune disease, pregnancy or lactation. Study-wide results and limits: Ophthalmopathy and stable hyperthyroidism were told apart by a 13 V-J model. Blood also held most thyroid clonotypes expanded beyond 0.001.

This sequence originates from a woman between 18 and 29 years old with Graves' hyperthyroidism. The sample comprised peripheral blood or thyroid tissue (not recorded which).

In nucleotides, the CDR3 is TGTGCCAGCAGCTTACGGGCCGGAGATTCACCCCTCCACTTT. Its protein product is CASSLRAGDSPLHF. This chain joins TRBV7-9 and TRBJ1-6; D remains ambiguous. V shed 2 bases and J shed 8 bases, with 10 bases lying between them. The CDR3 consists of 14 residues. CDR1 SEHNR and CDR2 FQNEAQ come from the germline V gene (reference sequence).